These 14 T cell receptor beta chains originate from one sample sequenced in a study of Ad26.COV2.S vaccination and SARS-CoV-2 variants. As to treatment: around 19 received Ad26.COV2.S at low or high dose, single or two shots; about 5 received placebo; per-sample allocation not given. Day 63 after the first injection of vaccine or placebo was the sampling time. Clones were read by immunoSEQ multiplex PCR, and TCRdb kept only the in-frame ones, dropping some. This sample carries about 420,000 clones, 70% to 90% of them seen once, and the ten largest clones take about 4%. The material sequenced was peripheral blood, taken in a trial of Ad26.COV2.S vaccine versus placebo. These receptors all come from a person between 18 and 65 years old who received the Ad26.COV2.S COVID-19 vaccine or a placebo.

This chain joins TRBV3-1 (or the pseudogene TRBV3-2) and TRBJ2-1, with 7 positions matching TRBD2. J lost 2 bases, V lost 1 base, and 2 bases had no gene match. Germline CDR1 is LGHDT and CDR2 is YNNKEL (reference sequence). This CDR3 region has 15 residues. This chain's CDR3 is CASSQGSGPYNEQFF. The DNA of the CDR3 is TGTGCCAGCAGCCAAGGTAGCGGGCCCTACAATGAGCAGTTCTTC.

For the CDR3, the DNA is TGTGCCAGCAGCTTGGCCGGTGGAGGGTTTGGAGAGCAGTACTTC. This sequence encodes CASSLAGGGFGEQYF. The gene calls are TRBV5-6 and TRBJ2-7, with D maybe TRBD2 (6 bases). Trimming took 0 bases from V and 7 from J, leaving 17 bases between them. The CDR3 spans 15 residues. Germline V gene data show CDR1 as SGHDT and CDR2 as YYEEEE.

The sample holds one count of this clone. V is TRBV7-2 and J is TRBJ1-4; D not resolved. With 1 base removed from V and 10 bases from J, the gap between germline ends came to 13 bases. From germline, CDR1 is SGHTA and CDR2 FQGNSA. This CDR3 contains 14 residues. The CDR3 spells CASSLGVLPGKLFF. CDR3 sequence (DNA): TGTGCCAGCAGCTTAGGCGTCCTCCCGGGAAAACTGTTTTTT.

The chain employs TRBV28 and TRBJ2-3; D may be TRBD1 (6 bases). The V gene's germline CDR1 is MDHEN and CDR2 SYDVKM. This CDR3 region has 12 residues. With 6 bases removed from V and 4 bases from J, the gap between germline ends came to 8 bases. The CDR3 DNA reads TGTGCCAGCAGACAGGGCTCAGATACGCAGTATTTT. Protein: CASRQGSDTQYF.

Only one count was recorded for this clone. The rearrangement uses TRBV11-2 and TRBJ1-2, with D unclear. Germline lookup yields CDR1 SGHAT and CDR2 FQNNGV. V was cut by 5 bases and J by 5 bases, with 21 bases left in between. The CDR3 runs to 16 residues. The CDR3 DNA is TGTGCCAGCAGCCCCCGAAGAGTTCCCGCACCTTATGGCTACACCTTC. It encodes CASSPRRVPAPYGYTF.

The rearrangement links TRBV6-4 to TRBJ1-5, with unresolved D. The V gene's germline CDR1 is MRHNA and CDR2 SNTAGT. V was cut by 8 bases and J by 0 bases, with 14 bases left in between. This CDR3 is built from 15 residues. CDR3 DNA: TGTGCCAGCGCGCCAAGGGCGGGTAGCAATCAGCCCCAGCATTTT. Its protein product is CASAPRAGSNQPQHF.

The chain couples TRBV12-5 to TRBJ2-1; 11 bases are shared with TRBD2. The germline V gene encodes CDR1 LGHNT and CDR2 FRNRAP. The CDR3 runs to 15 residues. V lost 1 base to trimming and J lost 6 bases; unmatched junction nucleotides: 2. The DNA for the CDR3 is TGTGCTAGTGGTTTGGGTAGCGGGGGGGTCAATGAGCAGTTCTTC. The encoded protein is CASGLGSGGVNEQFF.

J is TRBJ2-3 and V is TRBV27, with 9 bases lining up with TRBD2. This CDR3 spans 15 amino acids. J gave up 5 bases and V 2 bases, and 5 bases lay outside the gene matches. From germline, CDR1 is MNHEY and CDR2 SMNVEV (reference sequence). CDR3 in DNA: TGTGCCAGCAGTTTACTAGCGGGGAAGGAAGATACGCAGTATTTT. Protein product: CASSLLAGKEDTQYF.

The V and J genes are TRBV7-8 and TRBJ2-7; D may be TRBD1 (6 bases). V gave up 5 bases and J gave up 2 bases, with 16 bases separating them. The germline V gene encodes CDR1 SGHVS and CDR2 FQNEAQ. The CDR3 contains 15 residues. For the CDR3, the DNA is TGTGCCAGCAGCCTCTACTCGGACAGTACCTACGAGCAGTACTTC. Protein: CASSLYSDSTYEQYF.

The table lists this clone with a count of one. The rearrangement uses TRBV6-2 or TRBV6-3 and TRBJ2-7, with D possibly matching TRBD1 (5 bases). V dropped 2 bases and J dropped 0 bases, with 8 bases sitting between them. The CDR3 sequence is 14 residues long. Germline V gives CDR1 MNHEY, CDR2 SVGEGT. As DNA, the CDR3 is TGTGCCAGCAGTTACCCAGGGAACTCCTACGAGCAGTACTTC. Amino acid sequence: CASSYPGNSYEQYF.

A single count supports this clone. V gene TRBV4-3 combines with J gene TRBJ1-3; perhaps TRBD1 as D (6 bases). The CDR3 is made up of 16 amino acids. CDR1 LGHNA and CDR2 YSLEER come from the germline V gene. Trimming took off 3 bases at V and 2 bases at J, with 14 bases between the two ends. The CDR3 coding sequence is TGCGCCAGCAGCCAGACGTCGCACAGGGCTGGAAACACCATATATTTT. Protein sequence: CASSQTSHRAGNTIYF.

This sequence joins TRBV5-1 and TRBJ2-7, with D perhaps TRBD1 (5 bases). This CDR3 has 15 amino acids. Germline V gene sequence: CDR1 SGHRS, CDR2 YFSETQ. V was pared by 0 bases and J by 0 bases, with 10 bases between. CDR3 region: CASSLGQPGSYEQYF. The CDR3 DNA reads TGCGCCAGCAGCTTGGGACAGCCCGGCTCCTACGAGCAGTACTTC. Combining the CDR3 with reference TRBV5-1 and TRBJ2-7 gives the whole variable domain KAGVTQTPRYLIKTRGQQVTLSCSPISGHRSVSWYQQTPGQGLQFLFEYFSETQRNKGNFPGRFSGRQFSNSRSEMNVSTLELGDSALYLCASSLGQPGSYEQYFGPGTRLTVT.

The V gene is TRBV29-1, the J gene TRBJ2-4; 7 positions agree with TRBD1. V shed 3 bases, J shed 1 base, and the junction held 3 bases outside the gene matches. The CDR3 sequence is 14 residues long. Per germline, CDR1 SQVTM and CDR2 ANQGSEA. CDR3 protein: CSVDATGAKNIQYF. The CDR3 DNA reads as TGCAGCGTTGACGCGACAGGGGCCAAAAACATTCAGTACTTC.

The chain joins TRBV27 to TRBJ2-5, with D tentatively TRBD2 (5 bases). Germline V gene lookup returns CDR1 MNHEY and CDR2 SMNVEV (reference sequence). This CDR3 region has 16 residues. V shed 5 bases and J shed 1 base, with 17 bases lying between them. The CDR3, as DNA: TGTGCCAGCAGTCCTACCTCCGCGGCGGGCCAAGAGACCCAGTACTTC. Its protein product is CASSPTSAAGQETQYF.